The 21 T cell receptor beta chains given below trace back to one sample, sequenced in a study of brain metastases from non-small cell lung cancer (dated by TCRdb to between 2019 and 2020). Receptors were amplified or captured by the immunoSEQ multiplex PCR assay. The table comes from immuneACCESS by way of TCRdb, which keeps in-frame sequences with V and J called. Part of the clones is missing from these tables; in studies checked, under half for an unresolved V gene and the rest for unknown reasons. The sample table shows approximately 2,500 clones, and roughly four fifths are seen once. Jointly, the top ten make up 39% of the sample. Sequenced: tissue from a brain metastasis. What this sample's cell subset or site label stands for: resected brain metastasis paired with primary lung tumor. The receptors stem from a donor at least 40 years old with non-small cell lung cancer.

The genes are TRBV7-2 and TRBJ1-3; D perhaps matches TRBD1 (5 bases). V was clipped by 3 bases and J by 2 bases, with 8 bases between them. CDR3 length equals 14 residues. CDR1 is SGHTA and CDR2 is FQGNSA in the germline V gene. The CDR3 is CASSFAGTGNTIYF. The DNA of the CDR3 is TGTGCCAGCAGCTTCGCAGGGACTGGAAACACCATATATTTT.

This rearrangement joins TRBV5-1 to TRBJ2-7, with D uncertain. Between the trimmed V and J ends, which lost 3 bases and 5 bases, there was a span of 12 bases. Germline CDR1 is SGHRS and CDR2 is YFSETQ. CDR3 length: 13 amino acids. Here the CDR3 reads CASSSYAWNEQYF. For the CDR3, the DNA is TGCGCCAGCAGCTCTTATGCCTGGAACGAGCAGTACTTC.

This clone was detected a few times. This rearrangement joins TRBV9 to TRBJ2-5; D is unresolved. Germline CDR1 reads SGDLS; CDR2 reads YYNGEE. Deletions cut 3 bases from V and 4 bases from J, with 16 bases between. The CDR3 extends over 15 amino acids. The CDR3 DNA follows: TGTGCCAGCAGCGCCTCTGACGGGTCTGGAGAGACCCAGTACTTC. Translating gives CASSASDGSGETQYF.

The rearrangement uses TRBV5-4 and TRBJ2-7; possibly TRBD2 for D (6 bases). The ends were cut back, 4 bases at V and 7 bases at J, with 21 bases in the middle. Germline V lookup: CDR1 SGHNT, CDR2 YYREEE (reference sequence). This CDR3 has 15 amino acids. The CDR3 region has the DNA TGTGCCAGCAGCCAGGACTATAAGATGGGGGTAGAGCAGTACTTC. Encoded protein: CASSQDYKMGVEQYF.

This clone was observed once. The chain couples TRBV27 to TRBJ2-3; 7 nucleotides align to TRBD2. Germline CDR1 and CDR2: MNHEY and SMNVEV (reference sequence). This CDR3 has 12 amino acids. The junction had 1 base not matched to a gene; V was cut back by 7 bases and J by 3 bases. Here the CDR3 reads CASIGGTDTQYF. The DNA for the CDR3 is TGTGCCAGCATCGGGGGGACAGATACGCAGTATTTT.

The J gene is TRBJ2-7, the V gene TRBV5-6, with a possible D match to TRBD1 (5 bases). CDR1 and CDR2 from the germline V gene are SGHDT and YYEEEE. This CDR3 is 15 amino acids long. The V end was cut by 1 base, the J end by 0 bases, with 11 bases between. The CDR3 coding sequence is TGTGCCAGCAGCTTGATAGCAGGGCGCTCCTACGAGCAGTACTTC. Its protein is CASSLIAGRSYEQYF.

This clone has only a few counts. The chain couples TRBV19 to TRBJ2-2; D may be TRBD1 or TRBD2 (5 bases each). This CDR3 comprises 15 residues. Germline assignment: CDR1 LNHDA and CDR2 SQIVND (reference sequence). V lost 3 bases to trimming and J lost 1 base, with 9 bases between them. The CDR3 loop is CASSIEGWNTGELFF. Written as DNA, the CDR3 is TGTGCCAGTAGTATTGAGGGGTGGAACACCGGGGAGCTGTTTTTT.

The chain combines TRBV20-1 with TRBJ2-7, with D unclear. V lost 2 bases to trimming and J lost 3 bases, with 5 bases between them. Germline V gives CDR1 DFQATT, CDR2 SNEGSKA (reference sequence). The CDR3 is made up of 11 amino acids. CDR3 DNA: TGCAGTGCTAGATTCGGCTACGAGCAGTACTTC. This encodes CSARFGYEQYF.

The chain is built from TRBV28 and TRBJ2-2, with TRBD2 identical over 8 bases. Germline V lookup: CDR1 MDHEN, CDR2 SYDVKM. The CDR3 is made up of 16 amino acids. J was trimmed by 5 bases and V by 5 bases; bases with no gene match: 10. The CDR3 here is CASSPRERGLTGELFF. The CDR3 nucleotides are TGTGCCAGCAGTCCCCGTGAGCGGGGGCTTACCGGGGAGCTGTTTTTT. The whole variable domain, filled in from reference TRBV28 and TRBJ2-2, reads DVKVTQSSRYLVKRTGEKVFLECVQDMDHENMFWYRQDPGLGLRLIYFSYDVKMKEKGDIPEGYSVSREKKERFSLILESASTNQTSMYLCASSPRERGLTGELFFGEGSRLTVL.

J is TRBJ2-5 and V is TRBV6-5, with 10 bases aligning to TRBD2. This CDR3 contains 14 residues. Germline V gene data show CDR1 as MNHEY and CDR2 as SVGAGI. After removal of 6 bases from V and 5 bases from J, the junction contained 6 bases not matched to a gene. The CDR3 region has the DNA TGTGCCAGCAGCCTGCTAGCGGGGGTTGAGACCCAGTACTTC. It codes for CASSLLAGVETQYF.

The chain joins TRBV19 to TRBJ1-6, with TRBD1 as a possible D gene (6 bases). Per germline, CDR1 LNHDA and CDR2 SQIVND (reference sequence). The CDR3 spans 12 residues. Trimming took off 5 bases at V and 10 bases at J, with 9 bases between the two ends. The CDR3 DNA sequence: TGTGCCAGTAGTCCAGGGGACTCACCCCTCCACTTT. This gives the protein CASSPGDSPLHF.

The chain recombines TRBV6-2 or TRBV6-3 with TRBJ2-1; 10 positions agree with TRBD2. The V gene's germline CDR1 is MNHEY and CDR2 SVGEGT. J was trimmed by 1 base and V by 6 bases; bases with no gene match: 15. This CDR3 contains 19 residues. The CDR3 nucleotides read TGTGCCAGCAGCAACCAACCGGGACTAGCGATCCGATCCTACAATGAGCAGTTCTTC. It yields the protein CASSNQPGLAIRSYNEQFF.

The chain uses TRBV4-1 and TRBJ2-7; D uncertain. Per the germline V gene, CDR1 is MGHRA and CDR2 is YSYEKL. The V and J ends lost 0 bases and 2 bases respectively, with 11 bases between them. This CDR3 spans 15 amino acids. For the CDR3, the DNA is TGCGCCAGCAGCCAAGAACGTGGGGTCCCCTACGAGCAGTACTTC. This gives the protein CASSQERGVPYEQYF.

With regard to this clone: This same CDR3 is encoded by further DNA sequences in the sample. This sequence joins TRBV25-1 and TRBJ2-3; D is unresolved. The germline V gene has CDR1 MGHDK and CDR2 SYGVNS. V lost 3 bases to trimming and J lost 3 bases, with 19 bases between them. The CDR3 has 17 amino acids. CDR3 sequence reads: CASSDFRNGRVTDTQYF. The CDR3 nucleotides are TGTGCCAGCAGTGATTTCCGTAACGGAAGGGTAACAGATACGCAGTATTTT.

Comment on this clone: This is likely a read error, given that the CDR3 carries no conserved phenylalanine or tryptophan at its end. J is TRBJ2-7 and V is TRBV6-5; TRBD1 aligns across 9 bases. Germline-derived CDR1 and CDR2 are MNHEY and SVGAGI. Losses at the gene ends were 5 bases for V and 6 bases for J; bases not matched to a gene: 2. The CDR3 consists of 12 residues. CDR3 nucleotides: TGTGCCAGCAGTCGGACAGGGGCCGAGCAGTACTCC. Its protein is CASSRTGAEQYS.

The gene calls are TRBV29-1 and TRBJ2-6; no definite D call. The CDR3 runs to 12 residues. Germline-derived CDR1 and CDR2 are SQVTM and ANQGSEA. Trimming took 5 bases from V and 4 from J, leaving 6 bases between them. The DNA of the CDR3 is TGCAGCGTTAACCTCGGGGCCAACGTCCTGACTTTC. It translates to CSVNLGANVLTF.

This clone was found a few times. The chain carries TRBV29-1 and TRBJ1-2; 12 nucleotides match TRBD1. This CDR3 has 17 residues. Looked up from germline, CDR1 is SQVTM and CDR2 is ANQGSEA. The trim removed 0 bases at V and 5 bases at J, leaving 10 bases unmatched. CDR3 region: CSVEESPGQGAAYGYTF. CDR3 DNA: TGCAGCGTTGAAGAGTCGCCGGGACAGGGGGCGGCGTATGGCTACACCTTC.

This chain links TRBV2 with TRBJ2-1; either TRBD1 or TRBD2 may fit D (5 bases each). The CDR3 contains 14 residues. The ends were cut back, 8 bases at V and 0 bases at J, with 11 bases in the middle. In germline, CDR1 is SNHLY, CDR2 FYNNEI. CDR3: CASLEGPSYNEQFF. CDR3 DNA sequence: TGTGCCAGCTTAGAGGGACCCTCCTACAATGAGCAGTTCTTC.

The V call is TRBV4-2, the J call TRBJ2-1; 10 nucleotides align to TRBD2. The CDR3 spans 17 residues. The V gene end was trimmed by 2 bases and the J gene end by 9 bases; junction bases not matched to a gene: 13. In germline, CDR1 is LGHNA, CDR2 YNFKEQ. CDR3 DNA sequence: TGTGCCAGCAGCCAACCGCCACGGACTAGCGGCCGTACTGAGCAGTTCTTC. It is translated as CASSQPPRTSGRTEQFF.

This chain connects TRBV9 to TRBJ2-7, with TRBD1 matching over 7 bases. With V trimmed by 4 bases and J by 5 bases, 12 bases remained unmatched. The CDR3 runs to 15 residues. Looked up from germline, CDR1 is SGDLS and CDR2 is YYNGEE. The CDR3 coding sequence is TGTGCCAGCAGCCTTACAGGGGCACCGATAAACGAGCAGTACTTC. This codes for CASSLTGAPINEQYF.

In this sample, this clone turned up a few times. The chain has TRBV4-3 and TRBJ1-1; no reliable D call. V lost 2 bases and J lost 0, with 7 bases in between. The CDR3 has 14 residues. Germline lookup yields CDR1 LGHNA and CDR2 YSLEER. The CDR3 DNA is TGCGCCAGCAGCCAATTGATGTTGAACACTGAAGCTTTCTTT. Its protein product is CASSQLMLNTEAFF.